The T cell receptor beta chain under discussion was sequenced for a study of T cell responses to AZD1222 COVID-19 vaccine. For the study at large: Pooling of second doses given at about 4 or about 12 weeks was done. General study results and limits: CD4 TCRs covered the whole spike, strongest at regions 160-218 and 743-854. White British ancestry dominated among donors, who included more females, and clonal diversity was possibly underestimated. At baseline, seropositivity was found in only a handful of AZD1222 recipients.

Clones were read by immunoSEQ multiplex PCR, and TCRdb kept only the in-frame ones, dropping some. The table lists 110,000 to 150,000 clones, more than 85% of them singletons. CDR1 and CDR2 (germline): SEHNR, FQNEAQ (reference sequence). This CDR3 is 19 amino acids long. Losses at the gene ends were 5 bases for V and 6 bases for J; bases not matched to a gene: 24. About this clone itself: The antigen remains unidentified.

This TCR derives from an adult in good health. The chain carries TRBV7-9 and TRBJ1-2; 7 positions match TRBD1. The sample here was peripheral blood, taken on day 0 of AZD1222 vaccination. The CDR3 DNA reads as TGTGCCAGCAGCCCCCGGGCTAAAGACGACAGGGCACTAAGGGATGGCTACACCTTC. Protein product: CASSPRAKDDRALRDGYTF. The full variable domain, rest sourced from reference TRBV7-9 and TRBJ1-2, is DTGVSQNPRHKITKRGQNVTFRCDPISEHNRLYWYRQTLGQGPEFLTYFQNEAQLEKSRLLSDRFSAERPKGSFSTLEIQRTEQGDSAMYLCASSPRAKDDRALRDGYTFGSGTRLTVV.